Presented here are 30 T cell receptor beta chains from one specimen sequenced in a study of blood T cell repertoires in COVID-19. The protocol was immunoSEQ multiplex PCR, while the TCRdb copy is restricted to in-frame clones and leaves out a portion. The table shows under 250,000 clones, with roughly 80% occurring only once. The material sequenced was peripheral blood. These receptor sequences come from a woman of 80 years or more with acute or convalescent COVID-19.

This clone was recorded a few times. The chain recombines TRBV5-1 with TRBJ2-1; D not resolved. The CDR3 length is 14 residues. V was cut by 2 bases and J by 0 bases, with 6 bases left in between. Germline values: CDR1 SGHRS, CDR2 YFSETQ. CDR3 sequence reads: CASSFQDSYNEQFF. CDR3 coding DNA: TGCGCCAGCAGCTTTCAGGACTCCTACAATGAGCAGTTCTTC.

The CDR3 protein is CAWSQGGRNTIYF. The CDR3 DNA reads as TGTGCCTGGAGTCAGGGGGGAAGGAACACCATATATTTT. This chain uses TRBV30 with TRBJ1-3, with 7 bases lining up with TRBD1. The CDR3 runs to 13 residues. V lost 2 bases, J lost 7 bases, and 5 bases stayed unmatched. The germline gives CDR1 GTSNPN, CDR2 SVGIG (reference sequence).

The chain links TRBV24-1 to TRBJ2-1, with D possibly matching TRBD1 (6 bases). The V end lost 5 bases, the J end lost 7 bases, and 11 bases lay between the germline ends. The length of the CDR3 is 13 residues. The germline gives CDR1 KGHDR, CDR2 SFDVKD. The CDR3 nucleotides are TGTGCCACCAGTGCAACAGGGCTAAATGAGCAGTTCTTC. This codes for CATSATGLNEQFF.

This sequence joins TRBV14 and TRBJ2-3; the match to TRBD1 covers 8 bases. The CDR3 covers 16 residues. Germline values: CDR1 SGHDN, CDR2 FVKESK. V was clipped by 4 bases and J by 0 bases; unmatched bases: 6. The CDR3 reads CASSRRTGPSTDTQYF. CDR3 nucleotides: TGTGCCAGCAGCCGACGGACAGGGCCCAGCACAGATACGCAGTATTTT.

V is TRBV27 and J is TRBJ1-3, with 11 bases fitting TRBD1. This CDR3 spans 17 amino acids. The germline V gene has CDR1 MNHEY and CDR2 SMNVEV (reference sequence). Trimming at V came to 4 bases and at J to 2 bases, leaving 7 bases not matched to a gene. Here the CDR3 DNA reads TGTGCCAGCAGTTCTTCCCCGGACAGGGGGCCTGGAAACACCATATATTTT. This encodes CASSSSPDRGPGNTIYF.

The chain recombines TRBV7-2 with TRBJ1-6, with a weak D call TRBD1 (5 bases). Germline V gene lookup returns CDR1 SGHTA and CDR2 FQGNSA. The CDR3 consists of 15 residues. Trimming stripped 7 bases from V and 6 bases from J, with 16 bases between. CDR3 loop: CASKGHRGVNSPLHF. The CDR3 nucleotides read TGTGCCAGCAAAGGCCATAGGGGTGTTAATTCACCCCTCCACTTT. Full variable domain (remainder filled in from reference TRBV7-2 and TRBJ1-6): GAGVSQSPSNKVTEKGKDVELRCDPISGHTALYWYRQSLGQGLEFLIYFQGNSAPDKSGLPSDRFSAERTGGSVSTLTIQRTQQEDSAVYLCASKGHRGVNSPLHFGNGTRLTVT.

The V and J genes are TRBV5-1 and TRBJ2-1, with 14 bases that match TRBD2. Germline lookup yields CDR1 SGHRS and CDR2 YFSETQ. CDR3 length: 16 residues. V was pared by 1 base and J by 8 bases, with 5 bases of the junction left unmatched. The chain's CDR3 is CASSLSGTSGGYEQFF. The DNA for the CDR3 is TGCGCCAGCAGCTTGTCCGGGACTAGCGGGGGCTATGAGCAGTTCTTC. Together with reference TRBV5-1 and TRBJ2-1, the CDR3 gives the full variable domain: KAGVTQTPRYLIKTRGQQVTLSCSPISGHRSVSWYQQTPGQGLQFLFEYFSETQRNKGNFPGRFSGRQFSNSRSEMNVSTLELGDSALYLCASSLSGTSGGYEQFFGPGTRLTVL.

This chain uses TRBV2 with TRBJ2-6; D might be TRBD2 (6 bases). The CDR3 has 16 residues. Between the trimmed V and J ends, which lost 7 bases and 0 bases, there was a span of 13 bases. Looked up from germline, CDR1 is SNHLY and CDR2 is FYNNEI. CDR3 nucleotides: TGTGCCAGCACCCTCCTCGGGGGCTCTGGGGCCAACGTCCTGACTTTC. Translating it yields CASTLLGGSGANVLTF.

The J gene is TRBJ1-3, the V gene TRBV6-5, with D hard to call. The V gene lost 8 bases and the J gene lost 4 bases, with 15 bases spanning the gap. Germline CDR1 and CDR2: MNHEY and SVGAGI. The CDR3 consists of 14 residues. The CDR3 here is CASQAEGRGNTIYF. CDR3 in DNA: TGTGCCAGCCAGGCAGAAGGTAGAGGAAACACCATATATTTT.

This sequence joins TRBV7-9 and TRBJ2-7; 7 nucleotides match TRBD1. The J segment lost 4 bases and the V segment lost 7 bases, leaving 10 bases of the junction unmatched. The CDR3 consists of 14 residues. The V gene's germline CDR1 is SEHNR and CDR2 FQNEAQ (reference sequence). The CDR3 is CASTLTDRVYEQYF. DNA of the CDR3: TGTGCCAGCACCCTAACTGACAGGGTGTACGAGCAGTACTTC.

In this sample, this clone turned up a few times. CDR3 residues: CASSGGQGAFNQPQHF. The CDR3 bases are TGTGCCAGTAGTGGTGGACAGGGGGCCTTCAATCAGCCCCAGCATTTT. The V call is TRBV19, the J call TRBJ1-5, with 11 bases that match TRBD1. The germline CDR1 and CDR2 sequences are LNHDA and SQIVND (reference sequence). The V segment lost 5 bases and the J segment 3 bases; nucleotides outside the gene matches: 6. The CDR3 extends over 16 amino acids.

As DNA, the CDR3 is TGTGCCAGTAGTGGAACAGGGGGTTCTCAGCCCCAGCATTTT. Translated, it gives CASSGTGGSQPQHF. V and J are TRBV19 and TRBJ1-5; 8 bases are a match to TRBD1. The V gene's germline CDR1 is LNHDA and CDR2 SQIVND (reference sequence). The J segment lost 6 bases and the V segment lost 5 bases, leaving 6 bases of the junction unmatched. The CDR3 contains 14 residues.

This clone was counted once. CDR3 DNA: TGTGCCAGCAGTTTATCTTGGACAGGGATCTACGAGCAGTACTTC. Its translation: CASSLSWTGIYEQYF. The chain is built from TRBV27 and TRBJ2-7, with 8 bases matching TRBD1. The CDR3 contains 15 residues. The trim removed 0 bases at V and 3 bases at J, leaving 4 bases unmatched. Germline V gene lookup returns CDR1 MNHEY and CDR2 SMNVEV (reference sequence).

V and J are TRBV7-2 and TRBJ2-1, with a possible D match to TRBD2 (5 bases). Per the germline V gene, CDR1 is SGHTA and CDR2 is FQGNSA. CDR3 length: 14 residues. The V and J ends lost 1 base and 9 bases respectively, with 13 bases between them. CDR3 coding DNA: TGTGCCAGCAGCTTAGGGCTACTAGGATCTGAGCAGTTCTTC. This gives the protein CASSLGLLGSEQFF.

This chain's CDR3 is CASSQDRRVTKDTQYF. The CDR3 coding sequence is TGTGCCAGCAGCCAAGATCGAAGGGTGACTAAGGATACGCAGTATTTT. The V and J genes are TRBV14 and TRBJ2-3, with D perhaps TRBD2 (5 bases). Between the trimmed V and J ends, which lost 0 bases and 6 bases, there was a span of 16 bases. Germline V lookup: CDR1 SGHDN, CDR2 FVKESK. CDR3 length: 16 amino acids.

The gene calls are TRBV4-1 and TRBJ1-1; D possibly corresponds to TRBD1 (5 bases). Per the germline V gene, CDR1 is MGHRA and CDR2 is YSYEKL. Trimming shortened V by 0 bases and J by 3 bases, and 11 bases separated the two germline ends. The CDR3 extends over 15 amino acids. The DNA of the CDR3 is TGCGCCAGCAGCCAAGACGTCAGCAGGGACACTGAAGCTTTCTTT. It translates to CASSQDVSRDTEAFF.

This chain uses TRBV19 with TRBJ2-3; 9 bases map to TRBD2. CDR3 size: 16 residues. Trimming cost V 6 bases and J 6 bases; bases outside gene matches: 13. Germline V gene lookup returns CDR1 LNHDA and CDR2 SQIVND (reference sequence). CDR3 sequence reads: CASSGAQRGASDTQYF. As DNA, the CDR3 is TGTGCCAGTAGCGGAGCCCAGCGGGGGGCCTCGGATACGCAGTATTTT.

This chain connects TRBV5-1 to TRBJ1-5, with D uncertain. V was trimmed by 2 bases and J by 8 bases, leaving 11 bases between them. This CDR3 region has 13 residues. Germline V gene data show CDR1 as SGHRS and CDR2 as YFSETQ. The CDR3 DNA sequence: TGCGCCAGCAGCTTCTTTCCCTCCGAGCCCCAGCATTTT. Encoded protein: CASSFFPSEPQHF.

The V and J genes are TRBV2 and TRBJ1-3; the match to TRBD1 covers 7 bases. Germline CDR1 reads SNHLY; CDR2 reads FYNNEI. The CDR3 runs to 14 residues. The V and J ends lost 1 base and 3 bases, in that order; junction bases with no gene match: 0. This chain's CDR3 is CASSEGDSGNTIYF. The CDR3 region has the DNA TGTGCCAGCAGTGAAGGGGACAGTGGAAACACCATATATTTT. Complete variable domain (other parts from reference TRBV2 and TRBJ1-3): EPEVTQTPSHQVTQMGQEVILRCVPISNHLYFYWYRQILGQKVEFLVSFYNNEISEKSEIFDDQFSVERPDGSNFTLKIRSTKLEDSAMYFCASSEGDSGNTIYFGEGSWLTVV.

The chain is built from TRBV7-2 and TRBJ2-5, with 8 nucleotides matching TRBD2. V was clipped by 5 bases and J by 1 base; unmatched bases: 3. Germline CDR1 and CDR2: SGHTA and FQGNSA. The CDR3 loop spans 14 amino acids. The CDR3 sequence: CASSRRGGQETQYF. The CDR3 DNA reads TGTGCCAGCAGCCGCCGGGGGGGCCAAGAGACCCAGTACTTC.

This clone occurred a few times. CDR3 amino acids: CASSDRVSSYEQYF. For the CDR3, the DNA is TGCGCCAGCAGCGACAGGGTAAGCTCCTACGAGCAGTACTTC. V and J are TRBV5-1 and TRBJ2-7, with 7 bases matching TRBD1. Germline V gene lookup returns CDR1 SGHRS and CDR2 YFSETQ. V lost 4 bases and J lost 0; bases outside the gene matches: 4. This CDR3 has 14 residues.

This clone occurred once. The V and J genes are TRBV19 and TRBJ2-4; perhaps TRBD2 as D (7 bases). Trimming cost V 4 bases and J 6 bases, with 19 bases left between them. Germline values: CDR1 LNHDA, CDR2 SQIVND (reference sequence). CDR3 size: 16 residues. Here the CDR3 DNA reads TGTGCCAGTAGTACGGGGGGTACAGGGTATCTAAACATTCAGTACTTC. Its translation: CASSTGGTGYLNIQYF.

This rearrangement joins TRBV6-6 to TRBJ1-5; 7 nucleotides line up with TRBD1. With V trimmed by 8 bases and J by 1 base, 5 bases remained unmatched. The CDR3 contains 14 residues. Germline assignment: CDR1 MNHNY and CDR2 SVGAGI (reference sequence). The CDR3 DNA is TGTGCCAGCGGCAAGGGGGCAAGCAATCAGCCCCAGCATTTT. As protein: CASGKGASNQPQHF.

The rearrangement joins TRBV20-1 to TRBJ2-5; D not resolved. In germline, CDR1 is DFQATT, CDR2 SNEGSKA (reference sequence). The CDR3 consists of 9 residues. V was clipped by 6 bases and J by 5 bases, with 4 bases between them. The CDR3 DNA reads TGCAGTGCCGGGGAGACCCAGTACTTC. Translating gives CSAGETQYF.

The rearrangement uses TRBV5-1 and TRBJ1-2, with 8 bases matching TRBD1. This CDR3 has 15 amino acids. The trim removed 1 base at V and 1 base at J, leaving 3 bases unmatched. CDR1 SGHRS and CDR2 YFSETQ come from the germline V gene. CDR3 in amino acids: CASSLRTGINYGYTF. The DNA for the CDR3 is TGCGCCAGCAGCTTGAGGACAGGGATTAACTATGGCTACACCTTC.

This chain links TRBV7-9 with TRBJ2-1; perhaps TRBD2 as D (7 bases). V lost 1 base and J lost 2, with 9 bases in between. CDR1 is SEHNR, CDR2 FQNEAQ, per germline (reference sequence). This CDR3 is built from 15 residues. Here the CDR3 DNA reads TGTGCCAGCAGCTTAGAAGGGGGGGCCTACAATGAGCAGTTCTTC. Translation gives CASSLEGGAYNEQFF. The entire variable domain, with the rest obtained from reference TRBV7-9 and TRBJ2-1, is as follows: DTGVSQNPRHKITKRGQNVTFRCDPISEHNRLYWYRQTLGQGPEFLTYFQNEAQLEKSRLLSDRFSAERPKGSFSTLEIQRTEQGDSAMYLCASSLEGGAYNEQFFGPGTRLTVL.

This clone was detected only once. The chain has TRBV5-1 and TRBJ2-7; 9 bases are shared with TRBD2. Germline V gives CDR1 SGHRS, CDR2 YFSETQ. V was pared by 4 bases and J by 5 bases, with 7 bases of the junction left unmatched. The CDR3 spans 14 residues. For the CDR3, the DNA is TGCGCCAGCAGCCCCCGGACTAGCGACGACGAGCAGTACTTC. It specifies CASSPRTSDDEQYF. The complete variable domain, with remaining parts taken from reference TRBV5-1 and TRBJ2-7, reads KAGVTQTPRYLIKTRGQQVTLSCSPISGHRSVSWYQQTPGQGLQFLFEYFSETQRNKGNFPGRFSGRQFSNSRSEMNVSTLELGDSALYLCASSPRTSDDEQYFGPGTRLTVT.

The chain joins TRBV25-1 to TRBJ1-1; D gene unclear. The CDR3 runs to 16 residues. Germline V gene sequence: CDR1 MGHDK, CDR2 SYGVNS. Between the trimmed V and J ends, which lost 3 bases and 0 bases, there was a span of 14 bases. Written as DNA, the CDR3 is TGTGCCAGCAGTGAGTCCCAGGAAGGAATGAACACTGAAGCTTTCTTT. It encodes CASSESQEGMNTEAFF.

In regard to this clone: The final CDR3 position lacks the conserved phenylalanine or tryptophan, pointing to a likely read error. No DNA is shown, since the ends of the CDR3 on it are uncertain; the CDR3 is the one TCRdb lists. The rearrangement uses TRBV30 and TRBJ1-5. Per germline, CDR1 GTSNPN and CDR2 SVGIG (reference sequence). Termini included, the CDR3 measures 11 amino acids. The chain's CDR3 is CALSYSVVGLA.

A note on this clone: The same CDR3 is also encoded by other DNA sequences in this sample. This rearrangement joins TRBV5-1 to TRBJ1-4, with unresolved D. V was pared by 0 bases and J by 4 bases, with 7 bases between. This CDR3 contains 14 residues. Germline CDR1 and CDR2: SGHRS and YFSETQ. CDR3 sequence (DNA): TGCGCCAGCAGCTTGGGACAACATAATGAAAAACTGTTTTTT. It specifies CASSLGQHNEKLFF.